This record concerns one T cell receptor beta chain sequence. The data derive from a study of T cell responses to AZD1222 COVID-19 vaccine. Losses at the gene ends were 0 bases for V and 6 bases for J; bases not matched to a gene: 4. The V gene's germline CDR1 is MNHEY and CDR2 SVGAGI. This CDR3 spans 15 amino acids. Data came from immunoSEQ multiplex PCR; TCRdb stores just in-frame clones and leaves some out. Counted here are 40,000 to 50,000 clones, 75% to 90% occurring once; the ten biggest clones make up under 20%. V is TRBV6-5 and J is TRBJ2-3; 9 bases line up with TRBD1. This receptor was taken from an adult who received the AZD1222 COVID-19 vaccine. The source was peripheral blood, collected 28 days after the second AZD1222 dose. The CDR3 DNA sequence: TGTGCCAGCAGTTACTCCGGGACAGGGAGGGATACGCAGTATTTT. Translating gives CASSYSGTGRDTQYF.